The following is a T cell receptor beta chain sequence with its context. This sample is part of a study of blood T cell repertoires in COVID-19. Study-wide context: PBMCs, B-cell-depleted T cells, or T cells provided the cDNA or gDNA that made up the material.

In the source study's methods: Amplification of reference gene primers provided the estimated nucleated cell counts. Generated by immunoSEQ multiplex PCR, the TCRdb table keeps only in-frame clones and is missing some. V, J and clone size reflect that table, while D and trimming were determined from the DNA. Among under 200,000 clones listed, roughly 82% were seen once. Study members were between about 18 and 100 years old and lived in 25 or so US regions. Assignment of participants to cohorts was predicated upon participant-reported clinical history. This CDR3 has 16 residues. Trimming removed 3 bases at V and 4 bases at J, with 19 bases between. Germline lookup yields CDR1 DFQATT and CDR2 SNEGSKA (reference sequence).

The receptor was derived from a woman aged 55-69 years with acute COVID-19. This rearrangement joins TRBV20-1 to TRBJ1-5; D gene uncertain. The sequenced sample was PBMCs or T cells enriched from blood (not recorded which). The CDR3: CSASPMPAGWNQPQHF. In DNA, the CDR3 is TGCAGTGCTAGTCCGATGCCGGCGGGTTGGAATCAGCCCCAGCATTTT.